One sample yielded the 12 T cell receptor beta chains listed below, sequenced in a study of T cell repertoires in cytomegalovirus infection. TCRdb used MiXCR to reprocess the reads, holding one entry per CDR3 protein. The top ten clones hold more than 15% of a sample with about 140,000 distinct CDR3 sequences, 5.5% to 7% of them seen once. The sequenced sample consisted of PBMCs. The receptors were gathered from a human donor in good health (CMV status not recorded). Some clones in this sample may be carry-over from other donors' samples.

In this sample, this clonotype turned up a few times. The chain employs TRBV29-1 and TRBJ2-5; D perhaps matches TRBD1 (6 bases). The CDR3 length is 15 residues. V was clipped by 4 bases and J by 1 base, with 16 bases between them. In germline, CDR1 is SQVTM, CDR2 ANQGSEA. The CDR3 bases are TGCAGCGTTGGCCAGCCCAGGGGATTCCAAGAGACCCAGTACTTC. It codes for CSVGQPRGFQETQYF. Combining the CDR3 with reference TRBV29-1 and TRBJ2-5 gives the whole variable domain SAVISQKPSRDICQRGTSLTIQCQVDSQVTMMFWYRQQPGQSLTLIATANQGSEATYESGFVIDKFPISRPNLTFSTLTVSNMSPEDSSIYLCSVGQPRGFQETQYFGPGTRLLVL.

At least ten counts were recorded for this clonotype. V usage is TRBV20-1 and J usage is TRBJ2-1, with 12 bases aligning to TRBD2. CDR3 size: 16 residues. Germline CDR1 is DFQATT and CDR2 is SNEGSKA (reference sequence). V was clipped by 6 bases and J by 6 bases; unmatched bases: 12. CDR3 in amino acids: CSAPPLLAGGSNEQFF. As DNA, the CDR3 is TGCAGTGCCCCTCCCTTACTAGCGGGGGGCAGCAATGAGCAGTTCTTC.

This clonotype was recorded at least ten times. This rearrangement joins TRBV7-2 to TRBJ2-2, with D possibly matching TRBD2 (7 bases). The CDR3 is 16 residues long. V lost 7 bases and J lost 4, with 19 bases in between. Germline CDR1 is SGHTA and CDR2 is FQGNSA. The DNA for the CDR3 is TGTGCCAGCACCCCTGTTGGGGGGGGCCTCACCGGGGAGCTGTTTTTT. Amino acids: CASTPVGGGLTGELFF. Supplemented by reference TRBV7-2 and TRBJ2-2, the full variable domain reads GAGVSQSPSNKVTEKGKDVELRCDPISGHTALYWYRQSLGQGLEFLIYFQGNSAPDKSGLPSDRFSAERTGGSVSTLTIQRTQQEDSAVYLCASTPVGGGLTGELFFGEGSRLTVL.

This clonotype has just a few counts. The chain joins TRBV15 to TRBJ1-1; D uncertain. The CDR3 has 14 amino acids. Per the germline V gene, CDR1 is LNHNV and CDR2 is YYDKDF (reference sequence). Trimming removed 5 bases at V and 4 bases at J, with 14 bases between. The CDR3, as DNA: TGTGCCACCAGCTCCGGTCCCCATGGCACTGAAGCTTTCTTT. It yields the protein CATSSGPHGTEAFF.

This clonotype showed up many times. The CDR3 nucleotides are TGTGCCAGCAGCTTAGCGGGGGGGACTTTGAATGAGCAGTTCTTC. This encodes CASSLAGGTLNEQFF. J is TRBJ2-1 and V is TRBV7-2; 7 bases align to TRBD2. The CDR3 contains 15 residues. Germline V gives CDR1 SGHTA, CDR2 FQGNSA. J was trimmed by 7 bases and V by 0 bases; bases with no gene match: 6.

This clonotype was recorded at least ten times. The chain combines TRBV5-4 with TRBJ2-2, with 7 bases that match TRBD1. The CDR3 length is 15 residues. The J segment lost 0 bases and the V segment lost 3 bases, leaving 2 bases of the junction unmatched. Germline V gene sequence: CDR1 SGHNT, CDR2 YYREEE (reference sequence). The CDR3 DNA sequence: TGTGCCAGCAGCTATGGACAGGCGAACACCGGGGAGCTGTTTTTT. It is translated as CASSYGQANTGELFF.

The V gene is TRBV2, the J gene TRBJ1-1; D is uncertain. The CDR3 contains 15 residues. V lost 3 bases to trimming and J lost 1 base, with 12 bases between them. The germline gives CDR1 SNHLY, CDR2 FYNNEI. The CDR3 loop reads CASSEHGLRNTEAFF. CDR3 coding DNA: TGTGCCAGCAGTGAGCATGGACTGAGGAACACTGAAGCTTTCTTT.

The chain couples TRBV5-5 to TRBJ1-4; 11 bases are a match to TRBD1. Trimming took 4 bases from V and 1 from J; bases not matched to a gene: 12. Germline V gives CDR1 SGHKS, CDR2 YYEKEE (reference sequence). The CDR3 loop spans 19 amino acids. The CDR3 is CASSLTGTGGIGTNEKLFF. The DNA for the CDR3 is TGTGCCAGCAGCCTTACCGGGACAGGGGGTATAGGAACTAATGAAAAACTGTTTTTT.

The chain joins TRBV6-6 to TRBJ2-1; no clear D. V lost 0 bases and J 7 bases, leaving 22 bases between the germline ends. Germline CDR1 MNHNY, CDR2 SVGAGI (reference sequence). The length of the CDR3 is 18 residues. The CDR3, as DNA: TGTGCCAGCAGTTACTCCCCCGTCTCTGGTACCCTTCGGAATGAGCAGTTCTTC. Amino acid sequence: CASSYSPVSGTLRNEQFF.

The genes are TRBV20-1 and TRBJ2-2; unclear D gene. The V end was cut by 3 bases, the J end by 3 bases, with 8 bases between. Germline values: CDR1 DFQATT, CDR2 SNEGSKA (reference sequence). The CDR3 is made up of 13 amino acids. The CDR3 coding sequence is TGCAGTGCTAGGGGTCAGGACACCGGGGAGCTGTTTTTT. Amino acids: CSARGQDTGELFF.

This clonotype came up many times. CDR3 sequence reads: CASSLVAGYQETQYF. In nucleotides, the CDR3 is TGTGCCAGCAGCTTAGTGGCAGGATATCAAGAGACCCAGTACTTC. The chain links TRBV7-2 to TRBJ2-5, with unresolved D. The ends were cut back, 1 base at V and 2 bases at J, with 11 bases in the middle. Looked up from germline, CDR1 is SGHTA and CDR2 is FQGNSA. The CDR3 is 15 residues long.

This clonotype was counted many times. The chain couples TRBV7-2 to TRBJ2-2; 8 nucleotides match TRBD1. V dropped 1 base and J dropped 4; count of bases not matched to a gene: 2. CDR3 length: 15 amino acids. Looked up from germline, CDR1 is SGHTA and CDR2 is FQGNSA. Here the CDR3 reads CASSLVGQGTGELFF. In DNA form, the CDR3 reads TGTGCCAGCAGCTTAGTAGGACAGGGCACCGGGGAGCTGTTTTTT.